The next 16 T cell receptor beta chains were all read from a single sample in a study of blood T cells in healthy people across ages (dated by TCRdb to between 2014 and 2017). The protocol used for the library was 5' RACE. The data were produced on an Illumina HiSeq 2500. A second PCR of roughly 7 to 12 cycles was performed with a sample-barcoded 5' primer and a J-beta primer mix. TCRdb applied fastp at Q25 and MiXCR to the public reads, then kept only in-frame beta chains. Merged by CDR3 protein, the rows form single entries marked with the most common genes and DNA. The sample table shows some 900,000 distinct CDR3 sequences, and about 48% are seen once. The top ten constitute roughly an eighth of the sample. The sample was blood. These receptors all stem from a man aged 30-40 years in good health.

This clonotype came up a few times. CDR3 region: CASTKDSSSYNEQFF. CDR3 bases: TGCGCCAGCACAAAGGACAGCAGCTCCTACAATGAGCAGTTCTTC. The chain links TRBV5-1 to TRBJ2-1; D may be TRBD1 (6 bases). Trimming stripped 6 bases from V and 0 bases from J, with 13 bases between. CDR3 size: 15 residues. CDR1 SGHRS and CDR2 YFSETQ come from the germline V gene.

This clonotype has a handful of counts. V and J are TRBV29-1 and TRBJ2-1, with D maybe TRBD2 (6 bases). V was clipped by 6 bases and J by 9 bases, with 30 bases between them. Germline CDR1 reads SQVTM; CDR2 reads ANQGSEA. This CDR3 is 17 amino acids long. Here the CDR3 DNA reads TGCAGCGTCAACGGGGGTCCGGGGAAAGTCCGGGCCGGTGAGCAGTTCTTC. Amino acids: CSVNGGPGKVRAGEQFF.

V usage is TRBV20-1 and J usage is TRBJ2-1; possibly TRBD1 for D (6 bases). CDR3 size: 14 residues. Germline CDR1 is DFQATT and CDR2 is SNEGSKA (reference sequence). The germline V and J ends were trimmed by 2 bases and 4 bases, with 12 bases remaining between them. CDR3 residues: CSARRQELYNEQFF. CDR3 bases: TGCAGTGCTAGAAGACAGGAACTTTACAATGAGCAGTTCTTC.

This clonotype was seen a few times. The chain employs TRBV29-1 and TRBJ2-7; 9 bases match TRBD1. V was clipped by 1 base and J by 4 bases; unmatched bases: 11. CDR1 and CDR2 from the germline V gene are SQVTM and ANQGSEA. The CDR3 sequence is 16 residues long. CDR3: CSVEGTQNRGQYEQYF. The CDR3, as DNA: TGCAGCGTTGAAGGGACCCAGAACAGGGGGCAATACGAGCAGTACTTC.

The chain recombines TRBV4-1 with TRBJ1-3; weak D call: TRBD1 (6 bases). Germline assignment: CDR1 MGHRA and CDR2 YSYEKL. This CDR3 is built from 16 residues. V shed 2 bases and J shed 0 bases, with 11 bases lying between them. This CDR3 is CASSQRKDSSGNTIYF. The CDR3 region has the DNA TGCGCCAGCAGCCAAAGGAAGGACAGCTCTGGAAACACCATATATTTT.

This clonotype is a singleton in its sample. Compared with germline, one end of the junction differs, possibly owing to a read error. The chain combines TRBV6-1 with TRBJ2-5; tentatively, D is TRBD1 (5 bases). Germline V gene data show CDR1 as MNHNS and CDR2 as SASEGT. CDR3 length equals 14 residues. The CDR3 spells CASRPMWGQETLYF. The CDR3 nucleotides read TGTGCCAGCAGACCCATGTGGGGCCAAGAGACCCTGTACTTC.

V and J are TRBV7-2 and TRBJ2-7; 12 bases fit TRBD2. CDR1 and CDR2 from the germline V gene are SGHTA and FQGNSA. Trimming removed 2 bases from V and 5 bases from J; junction bases left unmatched: 4. This CDR3 comprises 15 residues. The CDR3 DNA reads TGTGCCAGCAGCTTACAACTAGCGGGGGGACACGAGCAGTACTTC. Residues: CASSLQLAGGHEQYF.

This sequence joins TRBV6-2 or TRBV6-3 and TRBJ2-1; possibly TRBD2 for D (5 bases). This CDR3 has 14 amino acids. With 2 bases removed from V and 6 bases from J, the gap between germline ends came to 11 bases. CDR1 MNHEY and CDR2 SVGEGT come from the germline V gene. The CDR3 is CASSYGRRTNEQFF. The CDR3 DNA is TGTGCCAGCAGTTACGGGCGGAGGACCAATGAGCAGTTCTTC.

The chain is built from TRBV5-5 and TRBJ2-5; no clear D. The CDR3 is 13 residues long. V gave up 1 base and J gave up 5 bases, with 9 bases separating them. Per germline, CDR1 SGHKS and CDR2 YYEKEE (reference sequence). CDR3 region: CASSLRLRETQYF. CDR3 bases: TGTGCCAGCAGCTTGAGGCTTCGGGAGACCCAGTACTTC.

The chain carries TRBV29-1 and TRBJ1-1; D is possibly TRBD1 (5 bases). The germline gives CDR1 SQVTM, CDR2 ANQGSEA. This CDR3 has 14 amino acids. V was pared by 7 bases and J by 1 base, with 16 bases between. The CDR3 sequence: CSALGGTTNTEAFF. CDR3 nucleotides: TGCAGCGCCCTGGGGGGGACCACGAACACTGAAGCTTTCTTT.

This clonotype was found once. The chain is built from TRBV15 and TRBJ1-5; TRBD1 agrees at 8 bases. Per germline, CDR1 LNHNV and CDR2 YYDKDF (reference sequence). V lost 3 bases to trimming and J lost 1 base; unmatched junction nucleotides: 11. CDR3 length equals 18 residues. CDR3 bases: TGTGCCACCAGCAGGGCGGACAGGGAGATCCACAGCAATCAGCCCCAGCATTTT. Protein product: CATSRADREIHSNQPQHF. Full variable domain (rest looked up from reference TRBV15 and TRBJ1-5): DAMVIQNPRYQVTQFGKPVTLSCSQTLNHNVMYWYQQKSSQAPKLLFHYYDKDFNNEADTPDNFQSRRPNTSFCFLDIRSPGLGDTAMYLCATSRADREIHSNQPQHFGDGTRLSIL.

Note on this clonotype: A junction boundary mismatches the germline segment, possibly from a read error. The chain carries TRBV7-9 and TRBJ2-2; 7 bases match TRBD1. The CDR3 is 15 residues long. Germline-derived CDR1 and CDR2 are SEHNR and FQNEAQ (reference sequence). The CDR3 coding sequence is TGTGCCAGCACCTTAAAAGACAGGGACACCGGGGAGCTGTTTTTT. This encodes CASTLKDRDTGELFF.

This clonotype was seen many times. The chain employs TRBV4-1 and TRBJ2-7; possibly TRBD1 for D (6 bases). CDR3 size: 14 residues. The ends were cut back, 6 bases at V and 3 bases at J, with 15 bases in the middle. Germline assignment: CDR1 MGHRA and CDR2 YSYEKL. CDR3 DNA: TGCGCCAGCAGACAAACGGGACACAACTACGAGCAGTACTTC. It codes for CASRQTGHNYEQYF.

This clonotype has just a few counts. CDR3 DNA: TGTGCCAGCAGCTTACAGGGGGCGGGGGAAAAACTGTTTTTT. Translation gives CASSLQGAGEKLFF. V gene TRBV7-2 combines with J gene TRBJ1-4; 8 bases are shared with TRBD1. The germline V gene encodes CDR1 SGHTA and CDR2 FQGNSA. The ends lost 2 bases at V and 8 bases at J; junction bases unmatched: 4. The CDR3 covers 14 residues.

A single count supports this clonotype. The rearrangement joins TRBV20-1 to TRBJ2-2; D ambiguous. Trimming stripped 6 bases from V and 6 bases from J, with 14 bases between. The CDR3 contains 13 residues. Germline CDR1 DFQATT, CDR2 SNEGSKA (reference sequence). The CDR3 loop is CSAPRSGSGELFF. In DNA, the CDR3 is TGCAGTGCCCCGCGGTCGGGTTCCGGGGAGCTGTTTTTT.

This chain connects TRBV11-2 to TRBJ2-2; D gene uncertain. This CDR3 has 14 amino acids. Germline V lookup: CDR1 SGHAT, CDR2 FQNNGV. The V and J ends lost 0 bases and 1 base respectively, with 3 bases between them. The CDR3 loop is CASSLDQNTGELFF. CDR3 DNA: TGTGCCAGCAGCTTAGATCAGAACACCGGGGAGCTGTTTTTT.